This T cell receptor (beta chain) is drawn from a study of shared clonotypes between healthy human individuals. Germline V gene data show CDR1 as SGHRS and CDR2 as YFSETQ. The ends lost 0 bases at V and 5 bases at J; junction bases unmatched: 11. The CDR3 runs to 17 residues. Profiled with immunoSEQ multiplex PCR; TCRdb holds only in-frame clones, not every one. The sample yields 450,000 to 600,000 clones, around 79% seen once. The sequenced material came from PBMCs. This TCR was sampled from a woman in her 40s in good health. Some clones in this sample may be carry-over from other donors' samples. The chain employs TRBV5-1 and TRBJ2-5; TRBD2 matches 9 bases. CDR3 protein: CASSLGLAGVRSETQYF. In DNA, the CDR3 is TGCGCCAGCAGCTTGGGGTTAGCGGGAGTTAGAAGTGAGACCCAGTACTTC. Variable domain in full (rest from reference TRBV5-1 and TRBJ2-5): KAGVTQTPRYLIKTRGQQVTLSCSPISGHRSVSWYQQTPGQGLQFLFEYFSETQRNKGNFPGRFSGRQFSNSRSEMNVSTLELGDSALYLCASSLGLAGVRSETQYFGPGTRLLVL.